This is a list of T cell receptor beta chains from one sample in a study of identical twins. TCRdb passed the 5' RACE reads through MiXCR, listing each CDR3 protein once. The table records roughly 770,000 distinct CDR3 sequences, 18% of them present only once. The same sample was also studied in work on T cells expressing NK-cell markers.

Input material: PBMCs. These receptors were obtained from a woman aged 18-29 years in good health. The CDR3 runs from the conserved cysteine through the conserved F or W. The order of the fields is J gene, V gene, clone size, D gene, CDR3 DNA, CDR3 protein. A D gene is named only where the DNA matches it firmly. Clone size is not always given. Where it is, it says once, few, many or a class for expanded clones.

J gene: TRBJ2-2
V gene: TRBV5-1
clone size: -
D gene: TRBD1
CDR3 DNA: TGCGCCAGCAGCTTGGGAGGGGGCGAGACCGGGGAGCTGTTTTTT
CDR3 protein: CASSLGGGETGELFF

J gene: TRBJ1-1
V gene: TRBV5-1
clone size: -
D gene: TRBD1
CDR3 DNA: TGCGCCAGAAGCTTAATAACAGGGGGTAATACTGAAGCTTTCTTT
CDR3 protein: CARSLITGGNTEAFF

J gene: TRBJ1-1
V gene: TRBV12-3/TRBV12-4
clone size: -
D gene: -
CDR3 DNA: TGTGCCACGCAGGGTACCATGAACACTGAAGCTTTCTTT
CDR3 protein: CATQGTMNTEAFF

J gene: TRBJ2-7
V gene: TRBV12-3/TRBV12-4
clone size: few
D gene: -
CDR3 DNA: TGTGCCAGCAGTCCCCGAGGGCCCGAGCAGTACTTC
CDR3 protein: CASSPRGPEQYF

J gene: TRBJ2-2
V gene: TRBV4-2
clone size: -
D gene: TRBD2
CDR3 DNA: TGTGCCAGCAGCCCCCGCCTAGGACTAGCGGGGGTTAACACCGGGGAGCTGTTTTTT
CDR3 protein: CASSPRLGLAGVNTGELFF

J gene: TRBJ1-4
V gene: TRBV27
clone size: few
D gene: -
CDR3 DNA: TGTGCCAGCAGTTTACTATCAACTAATGAAAAACTGTTTTTT
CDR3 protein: CASSLLSTNEKLFF

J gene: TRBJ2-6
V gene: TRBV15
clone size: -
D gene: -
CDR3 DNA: TGTGCCACCAGCAGAGATAGACAGTTTTTCTCTGGGGCCAACGTCCTGACTTTC
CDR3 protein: CATSRDRQFFSGANVLTF

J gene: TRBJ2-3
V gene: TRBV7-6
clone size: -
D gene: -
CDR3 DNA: TGTGCCAGCAGCTTAGACGATGCGGATACGCAGTATTTT
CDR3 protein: CASSLDDADTQYF

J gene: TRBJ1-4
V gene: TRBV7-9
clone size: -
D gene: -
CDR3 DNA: TGTGCCAGCAGCTCCGACAGCGGCACAACTAATGAAAAACTGTTTTTT
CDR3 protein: CASSSDSGTTNEKLFF

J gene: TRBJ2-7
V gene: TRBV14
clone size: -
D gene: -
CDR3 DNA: TGTGCCAGCAGCCAAGATGGGGGGCGTGAGCAGTACTTC
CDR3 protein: CASSQDGGREQYF

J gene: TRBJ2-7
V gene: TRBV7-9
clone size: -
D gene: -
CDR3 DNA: TGTGCCAGCAGCTTTATCCCCTACGAGCAGTACTTC
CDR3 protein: CASSFIPYEQYF

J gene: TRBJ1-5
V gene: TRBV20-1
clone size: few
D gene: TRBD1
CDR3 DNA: TGCAGTGCTAACAGGGGAGGTAAGGATCAGCCCCAGCATTTT
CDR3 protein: CSANRGGKDQPQHF

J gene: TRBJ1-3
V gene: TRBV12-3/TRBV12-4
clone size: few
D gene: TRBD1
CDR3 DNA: TGTGCCAGCAGTAACCGACAGGGATGGGGAAACACCATATATTTT
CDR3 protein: CASSNRQGWGNTIYF

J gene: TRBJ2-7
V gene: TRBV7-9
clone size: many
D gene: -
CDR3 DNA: TGTGCCAGCAGCTTCCTCGGGGGCGAGCAGTACTTC
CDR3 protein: CASSFLGGEQYF

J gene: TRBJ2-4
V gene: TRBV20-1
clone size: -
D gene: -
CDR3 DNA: TGCTGTGTTCCCAGTAGCGCCGCTCTAGCCAAAAACATTCAGTACTTC
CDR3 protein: CCVPSSAALAKNIQYF

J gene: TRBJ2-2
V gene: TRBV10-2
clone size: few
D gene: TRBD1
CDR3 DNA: TGCGCCAGCAGTGAACAGGGGGCTTACACCGGGGAGCTGTTTTTT
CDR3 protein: CASSEQGAYTGELFF

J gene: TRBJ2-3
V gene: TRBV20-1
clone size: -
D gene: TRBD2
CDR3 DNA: TGCAGTGCTAGAAAGAGCGGGGGGGACACAGATACGCAGTATTTT
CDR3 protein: CSARKSGGDTDTQYF

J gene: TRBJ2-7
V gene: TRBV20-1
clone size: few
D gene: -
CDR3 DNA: TGCAGTGCTGTCTCCGGGTCTTCCACCTACGAGCAGTACTTC
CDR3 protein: CSAVSGSSTYEQYF

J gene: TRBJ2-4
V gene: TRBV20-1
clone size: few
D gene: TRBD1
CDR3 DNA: TGCAGTGCTAGTAGGCTCGAGGGGCAGGGGGACATTCAGTACTTC
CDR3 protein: CSASRLEGQGDIQYF

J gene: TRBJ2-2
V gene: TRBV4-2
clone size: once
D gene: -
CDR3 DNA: TGTGCCAGCAGCCAAGAGGGGACTGACACCGGGGAGCTGTTTTTT
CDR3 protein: CASSQEGTDTGELFF

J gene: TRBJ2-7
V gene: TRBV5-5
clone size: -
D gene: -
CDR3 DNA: TGTGCCAGCAGCCCAATCGGGGGCAGGGGAGGCGAGCAGTACTTC
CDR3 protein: CASSPIGGRGGEQYF

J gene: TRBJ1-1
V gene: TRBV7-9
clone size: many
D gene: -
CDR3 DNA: TGTGCCAGCAGCCCCGGAGGGAGCACTGAAGCTTTCTTT
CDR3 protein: CASSPGGSTEAFF

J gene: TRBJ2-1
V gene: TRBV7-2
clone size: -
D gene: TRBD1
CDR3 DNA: TGTGCCAGCAGCCGAACCGGGACAGGACTTTACAATGAGCAGTTCTTC
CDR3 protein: CASSRTGTGLYNEQFF

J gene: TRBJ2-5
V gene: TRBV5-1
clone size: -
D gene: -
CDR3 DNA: TGCGCCAGCAGCTCCCAGGAAGCCGGGACCCAGTACTTC
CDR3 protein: CASSSQEAGTQYF

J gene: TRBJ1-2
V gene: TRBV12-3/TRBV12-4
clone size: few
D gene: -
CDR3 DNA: TGTGCCAGCACCCATAGTGGGGAGGATGGCTACACCTTC
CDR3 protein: CASTHSGEDGYTF

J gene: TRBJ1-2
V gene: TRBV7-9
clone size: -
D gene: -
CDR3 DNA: TGTGCCAGCAGCTTGGAGACAGAGCACTATGGCTACACCTTC
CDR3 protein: CASSLETEHYGYTF

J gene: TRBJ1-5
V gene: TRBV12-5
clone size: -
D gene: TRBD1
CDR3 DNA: TGTGCTAGTGGTGTGGGACAGGGGGCAGATCAGCCCCAGCATTTT
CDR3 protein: CASGVGQGADQPQHF

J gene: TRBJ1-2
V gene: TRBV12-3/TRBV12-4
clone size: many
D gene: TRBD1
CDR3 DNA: TGTGCCAGCAGTTCACAGTGGGGACAGGGGGCCTATGGCTACACCTTC
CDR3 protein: CASSSQWGQGAYGYTF

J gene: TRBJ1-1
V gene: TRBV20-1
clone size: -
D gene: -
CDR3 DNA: TGCAGTGCTGAGGGCCGAGGGACTGAAGCTTTCTTT
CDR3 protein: CSAEGRGTEAFF

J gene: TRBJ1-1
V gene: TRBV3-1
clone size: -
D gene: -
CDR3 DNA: TGTGCCAGCAGCCCGAGGGGATCCGGGAGTGAAGCTTTCTTT
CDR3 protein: CASSPRGSGSEAFF

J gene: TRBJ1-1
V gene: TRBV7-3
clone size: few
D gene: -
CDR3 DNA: TGTGCCAGCAGCTTAAGGGGTGGTACAGGGTTCCTGAACACTGAAGCTTTCTTT
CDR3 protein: CASSLRGGTGFLNTEAFF

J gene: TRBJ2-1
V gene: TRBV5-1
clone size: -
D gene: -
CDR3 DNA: TGCGCCAGCAGCTATAGCGGCCAGGTCGATGAGCAGTTCTTC
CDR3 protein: CASSYSGQVDEQFF

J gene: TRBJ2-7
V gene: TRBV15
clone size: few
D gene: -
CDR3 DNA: TGTGCCACCAGCAGAGATAGTCAGGGTTACGAGCAGTACTTC
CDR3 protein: CATSRDSQGYEQYF

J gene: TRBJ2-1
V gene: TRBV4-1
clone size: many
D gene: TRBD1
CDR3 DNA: TGCGCCAGCAGCCAAGGGACAGGCTACAATGAGCAGTTCTTC
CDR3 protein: CASSQGTGYNEQFF

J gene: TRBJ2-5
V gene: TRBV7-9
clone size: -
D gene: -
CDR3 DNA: TGTGCCAGCAGCCCCCGGCTTGAGGCCCAGTACTTC
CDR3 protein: CASSPRLEAQYF

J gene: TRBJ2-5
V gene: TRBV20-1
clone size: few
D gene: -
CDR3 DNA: TGCAGTGCTATGAGGGAGACCCAGTACTTC
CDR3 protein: CSAMRETQYF

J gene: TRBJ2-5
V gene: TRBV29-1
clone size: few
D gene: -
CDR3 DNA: TGCAGCGTCCTTGACACGGCCGGGGAGACCCAGTACTTC
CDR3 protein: CSVLDTAGETQYF

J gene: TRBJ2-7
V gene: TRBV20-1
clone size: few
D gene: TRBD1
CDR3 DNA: TGCAGTGCTAGAGATGCCGCGACAGGGGGAAACGAGCAGTACTTC
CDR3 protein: CSARDAATGGNEQYF

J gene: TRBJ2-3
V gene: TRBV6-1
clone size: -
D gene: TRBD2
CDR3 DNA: TGTGCCAGCAGCCACCCAGCGGGAGTCGGCACAGATACGCAGTATTTT
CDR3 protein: CASSHPAGVGTDTQYF

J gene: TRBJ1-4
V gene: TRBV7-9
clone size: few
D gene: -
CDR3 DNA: TGTGCCAGCAGCTTGCAGGTGGAAAAACTGTTTTTT
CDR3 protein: CASSLQVEKLFF

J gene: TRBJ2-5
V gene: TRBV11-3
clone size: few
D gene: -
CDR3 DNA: TGTGCCAGCAGCTTAGTAGGGCAGTACCAAGAGACCCAGTACTTC
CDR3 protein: CASSLVGQYQETQYF

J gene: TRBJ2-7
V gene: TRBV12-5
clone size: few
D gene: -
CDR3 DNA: TGTGCTAGTGGTTTGGTAGAATCCTACGAGCAGTACTTC
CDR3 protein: CASGLVESYEQYF

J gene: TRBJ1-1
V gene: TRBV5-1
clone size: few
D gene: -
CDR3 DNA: TGCGCCAGCAGCTTGTCTGAGGGTAACACTGAAGCTTTCTTT
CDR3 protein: CASSLSEGNTEAFF

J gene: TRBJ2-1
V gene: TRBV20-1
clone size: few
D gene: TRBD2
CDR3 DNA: TGCAGTGCCAGGTCGAATCTAGCGGGAGGGGAGCAGTTCTTC
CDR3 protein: CSARSNLAGGEQFF

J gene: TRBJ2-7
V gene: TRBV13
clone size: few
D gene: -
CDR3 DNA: TGTGCCAGCAGCTCGGGCCTAAGAGTCTACGAGCAGTACTTC
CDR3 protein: CASSSGLRVYEQYF